A single sample is the source of the 20 T cell receptor beta chains below, sequenced in a study of cytomegalovirus exposure and HLA in healthy donors. The PCR made use of 60 Vbeta and 13 Jbeta primers. TCRdb's copy holds only in-frame clones and misses some; the assay was immunoSEQ multiplex PCR. The sample lists around 50,000 clones, around 83% occurring once. The sequencing input was PBMCs. Receptors originate from a young man in good health and CMV-seronegative.

V and J are TRBV5-1 and TRBJ1-2; TRBD1 is a possible D gene (6 bases). The ends were cut back, 4 bases at V and 4 bases at J, with 17 bases in the middle. Germline CDR1 and CDR2: SGHRS and YFSETQ. The CDR3 extends over 15 amino acids. For the CDR3, the DNA is TGCGCCAGCAGCGGGGGCCTTGGCAGCAGCTATGGCTACACCTTC. This translates into CASSGGLGSSYGYTF. The variable domain in full, with the rest retrieved from reference TRBV5-1 and TRBJ1-2, is KAGVTQTPRYLIKTRGQQVTLSCSPISGHRSVSWYQQTPGQGLQFLFEYFSETQRNKGNFPGRFSGRQFSNSRSEMNVSTLELGDSALYLCASSGGLGSSYGYTFGSGTRLTVV.

The V call is TRBV5-1, the J call TRBJ1-6, with a weak D call TRBD1 (5 bases). Trimming stripped 5 bases from V and 0 bases from J, with 9 bases between. Germline values: CDR1 SGHRS, CDR2 YFSETQ. The CDR3 loop spans 15 amino acids. CDR3 DNA: TGCGCCAGCAGTCCGGGGGGCTCCTATAATTCACCCCTCCACTTT. Translating gives CASSPGGSYNSPLHF.

V usage is TRBV9 and J usage is TRBJ2-1, with 10 bases fitting TRBD2. V lost 1 base to trimming and J lost 6 bases; unmatched junction nucleotides: 7. This CDR3 is built from 16 residues. Germline V gene lookup returns CDR1 SGDLS and CDR2 YYNGEE. The CDR3 nucleotides read TGTGCCAGCAGCGTATTGAGCGGGAGGGTTTCCAATGAGCAGTTCTTC. Residues: CASSVLSGRVSNEQFF. Variable domain in full (rest from reference TRBV9 and TRBJ2-1): DSGVTQTPKHLITATGQRVTLRCSPRSGDLSVYWYQQSLDQGLQFLIQYYNGEERAKGNILERFSAQQFPDLHSELNLSSLELGDSALYFCASSVLSGRVSNEQFFGPGTRLTVL.

DNA for the CDR3: TGTGCCAGCAGTTACATCGACAGGTACAATGAGCAGTTCTTC. It specifies CASSYIDRYNEQFF. The rearrangement uses TRBV6-6 and TRBJ2-1; TRBD1 might be the D (6 bases). Trimming pared 2 bases from V and 4 bases from J, leaving 9 bases between. Germline V gene sequence: CDR1 MNHNY, CDR2 SVGAGI (reference sequence). The CDR3 runs to 14 residues.

This chain uses TRBV10-3 with TRBJ2-2; 8 bases map to TRBD2. The germline V gene has CDR1 ENHRY and CDR2 SYGVKD. After removal of 7 bases from V and 3 bases from J, the junction contained 4 bases not matched to a gene. The CDR3 runs 14 residues. The CDR3 coding sequence is TGTGCCATCAAAGGGACTAGAGACACCGGGGAGCTGTTTTTT. It is translated as CAIKGTRDTGELFF.

In its sample, this clone was seen once. V and J are TRBV19 and TRBJ2-7, with 8 bases aligning to TRBD2. There are 15 residues in the CDR3. The V and J ends lost 0 bases and 1 base, in that order; junction bases with no gene match: 2. In germline, CDR1 is LNHDA, CDR2 SQIVND (reference sequence). The CDR3 spells CASSIEPGGSYEQYF. The DNA for the CDR3 is TGTGCCAGTAGTATAGAACCGGGAGGGTCCTACGAGCAGTACTTC. The complete variable domain, with remaining parts taken from reference TRBV19 and TRBJ2-7, reads DGGITQSPKYLFRKEGQNVTLSCEQNLNHDAMYWYRQDPGQGLRLIYYSQIVNDFQKGDIAEGYSVSREKKESFPLTVTSAQKNPTAFYLCASSIEPGGSYEQYFGPGTRLTVT.

The V gene is TRBV9, the J gene TRBJ2-7; TRBD1 matches 7 bases. CDR1 is SGDLS and CDR2 is YYNGEE in the germline V gene. The CDR3 is 16 amino acids. V was pared by 2 bases and J by 5 bases, with 13 bases of the junction left unmatched. CDR3 in amino acids: CASSVGTDSLGDEQYF. CDR3 nucleotides: TGTGCCAGCAGCGTGGGGACAGACTCCCTCGGGGACGAGCAGTACTTC.

V usage is TRBV15 and J usage is TRBJ1-1; D call uncertain. From germline, CDR1 is LNHNV and CDR2 YYDKDF (reference sequence). The CDR3 covers 15 residues. With 9 bases removed from V and 0 bases from J, the gap between germline ends came to 17 bases. The chain's CDR3 is CATSSARLVNTEAFF. DNA for the CDR3: TGTGCCACGAGCTCTGCTAGGTTGGTGAACACTGAAGCTTTCTTT. The variable domain in full, with the rest retrieved from reference TRBV15 and TRBJ1-1, is DAMVIQNPRYQVTQFGKPVTLSCSQTLNHNVMYWYQQKSSQAPKLLFHYYDKDFNNEADTPDNFQSRRPNTSFCFLDIRSPGLGDTAMYLCATSSARLVNTEAFFGQGTRLTVV.

This clone was counted only a few times. The chain couples TRBV4-3 to TRBJ2-7, with a weak D call TRBD2 (7 bases). V was pared by 0 bases and J by 7 bases, with 19 bases between. The CDR3 extends over 16 amino acids. Germline V gene data show CDR1 as LGHNA and CDR2 as YSLEER. This CDR3 reads CASSQDSGGPPWEQYF. CDR3 DNA: TGCGCCAGCAGCCAAGATTCGGGGGGCCCTCCGTGGGAGCAGTACTTC.

This clone was seen once. The chain employs TRBV4-1 and TRBJ1-1; no definite D call. V lost 0 bases and J 3 bases, leaving 14 bases between the germline ends. The V gene's germline CDR1 is MGHRA and CDR2 YSYEKL. This CDR3 has 16 amino acids. CDR3 sequence reads: CASSQEGSAGYTEAFF. DNA of the CDR3: TGCGCCAGCAGCCAAGAAGGCAGCGCGGGGTACACTGAAGCTTTCTTT.

The chain couples TRBV9 to TRBJ2-1; 10 nucleotides agree with TRBD2. V lost 1 base and J lost 2; bases outside the gene matches: 9. The length of the CDR3 is 18 residues. From germline, CDR1 is SGDLS and CDR2 YYNGEE. CDR3 sequence: CASSVQGISGGPYNEQFF. The DNA of the CDR3 is TGTGCCAGCAGCGTACAAGGGATTAGCGGGGGGCCCTACAATGAGCAGTTCTTC.

The chain carries TRBV5-4 and TRBJ2-1; a possible D gene is TRBD2 (7 bases). Per the germline V gene, CDR1 is SGHNT and CDR2 is YYREEE (reference sequence). CDR3 length equals 17 residues. Trimming removed 6 bases from V and 6 bases from J, with 25 bases in between. The CDR3 nucleotides read TGTGCCAGCAAGGACGCTTCACAGCAAAGGGGGGGCAATGAGCAGTTCTTC. As protein: CASKDASQQRGGNEQFF.

The chain couples TRBV5-8 to TRBJ2-7, with D unresolved. The V and J ends lost 0 bases and 0 bases respectively, with 7 bases between them. Germline CDR1 and CDR2: SGHTS and YDEGEE. This CDR3 spans 14 amino acids. The CDR3, as DNA: TGTGCCAGCAGCTTGGCCCCCAGCTCCTACGAGCAGTACTTC. Amino acid sequence: CASSLAPSSYEQYF.

This clone was detected only once. V is TRBV11-2 and J is TRBJ1-1; no clear D gene. The CDR3 is made up of 12 amino acids. With 5 bases removed from V and 8 bases from J, the gap between germline ends came to 12 bases. The germline V gene encodes CDR1 SGHAT and CDR2 FQNNGV. Here the CDR3 reads CASSPSAIEAFF. CDR3 bases: TGTGCCAGCAGCCCCTCAGCGATCGAAGCTTTCTTT.

This clone was counted once. The gene calls are TRBV5-8 and TRBJ2-7; 9 bases line up with TRBD1. Germline CDR1 SGHTS, CDR2 YDEGEE. The CDR3 covers 15 residues. V shed 0 bases, J shed 2 bases, and the junction held 3 bases outside the gene matches. The CDR3 reads CASSLGDRVPYEQYF. The DNA for the CDR3 is TGTGCCAGCAGCTTGGGGGACAGGGTACCCTACGAGCAGTACTTC. The whole variable domain, filled in from reference TRBV5-8 and TRBJ2-7, reads EAGVTQSPTHLIKTRGQQATLRCSPISGHTSVYWYQQALGLGLQFLLWYDEGEERNRGNFPPRFSGRQFPNYSSELNVNALELEDSALYLCASSLGDRVPYEQYFGPGTRLTVT.

The chain uses TRBV5-4 and TRBJ1-6; TRBD1 aligns across 9 bases. V trimming: 4 bases; J trimming: 11 bases; junction bases outside the gene matches: 7. Germline CDR1 and CDR2: SGHNT and YYREEE (reference sequence). The CDR3 covers 14 residues. The DNA of the CDR3 is TGTGCCAGCAGCCCGGGACAGGGATTCCCACCCCTCCACTTT. Translation: CASSPGQGFPPLHF.

The gene calls are TRBV7-2 and TRBJ2-3; the match to TRBD2 covers 12 bases. CDR1 is SGHTA and CDR2 is FQGNSA in the germline V gene. The CDR3 spans 17 residues. The trim removed 5 bases at V and 2 bases at J, leaving 8 bases unmatched. As DNA, the CDR3 is TGTGCCAGCAGCCTGGAGACTAGCGGGGGCCCCACAGATACGCAGTATTTT. Translating it yields CASSLETSGGPTDTQYF.

V gene TRBV7-3 combines with J gene TRBJ2-7; 7 bases are shared with TRBD1. CDR3 length: 12 residues. The V segment lost 5 bases and the J segment 4 bases; nucleotides outside the gene matches: 2. Germline V gene sequence: CDR1 SGHTA, CDR2 FQGTGA. CDR3 protein: CASSMTGYEQYF. DNA of the CDR3: TGTGCCAGCAGCATGACAGGGTACGAGCAGTACTTC.

The chain has TRBV18 and TRBJ2-1, with 9 bases matching TRBD2. CDR3 size: 15 residues. V shed 6 bases and J 6 bases; nucleotides not matched to a gene: 9. Germline-derived CDR1 and CDR2 are KGHSH and LQKENI. CDR3 DNA: TGTGCCAGCTCGCCATGGCGGGAGGGCCCCAATGAGCAGTTCTTC. This gives the protein CASSPWREGPNEQFF.

The CDR3 region is CASRDRDTLQETQYF. The CDR3 bases are TGTGCCAGCAGGGACCGGGACACCCTCCAAGAGACCCAGTACTTC. This chain connects TRBV25-1 to TRBJ2-5, with a weak D call TRBD1 (6 bases). Germline assignment: CDR1 MGHDK and CDR2 SYGVNS. V shed 6 bases and J shed 1 base, with 15 bases lying between them. This CDR3 has 15 amino acids.